This entry describes one T cell receptor (beta chain). These data originate in a study of shared clonotypes between healthy human individuals. The data were produced by immunoSEQ multiplex PCR, yet TCRdb's version contains in-frame clones alone and is incomplete. The sample has 300,000 to 400,000 clones, 74% seen once. Healthy HIV-negative adults without recent acute infections or vaccinations served as donors. This CDR3 has 17 amino acids. Germline CDR1 SGHRS, CDR2 YFSETQ. The trim removed 7 bases at V and 2 bases at J, leaving 5 bases unmatched. The TCR sequence derives from a man aged 25-45 years in good health. The V and J genes are TRBV5-1 and TRBJ2-2; 16 nucleotides align to TRBD2. The sample comprised memory CD4+ T cells sorted from blood. Noted subset: CD45RA-negative fraction. The CDR3 region has the DNA TGCGCCAGCTCGGGACTAGCGGGAGGGCTCAACACCGGGGAGCTGTTTTTT. Its translation is CASSGLAGGLNTGELFF.